These 28 T cell receptor beta chains were all obtained from the same sample, sequenced in a study of long-term antiretroviral therapy in people with HIV. A v3.0 immunoSEQ assay was performed at survey level. TCRdb's table, derived via immunoSEQ multiplex PCR, lists solely in-frame clones and lacks some. The table lists 20,000 to 30,000 clones, 70% to 90% of them singletons. The sequenced sample was unsorted PBMCs, obtained approximately 4.8 years after starting antiretroviral therapy. The receptor set was obtained from a man in his forties or fifties with HIV.

This chain joins TRBV19 and TRBJ2-4; no firm D call. Trimming left V 0 bases short and J 2 bases short, with 11 bases between. The germline gives CDR1 LNHDA, CDR2 SQIVND (reference sequence). The CDR3 is 16 residues long. The CDR3 DNA sequence: TGTGCCAGTAGTATAGATACGGTTGAGTCCAAAAACATTCAGTACTTC. Translation: CASSIDTVESKNIQYF. The variable domain in full, completed from reference TRBV19 and TRBJ2-4, reads DGGITQSPKYLFRKEGQNVTLSCEQNLNHDAMYWYRQDPGQGLRLIYYSQIVNDFQKGDIAEGYSVSREKKESFPLTVTSAQKNPTAFYLCASSIDTVESKNIQYFGAGTRLSVL.

The V gene is TRBV28, the J gene TRBJ2-1, with D uncertain. CDR1 and CDR2 (germline): MDHEN, SYDVKM. This CDR3 is 12 amino acids long. The V end lost 8 bases, the J end lost 6 bases, and 11 bases lay between the germline ends. The CDR3 protein is CASGPSSNEQFF. Written as DNA, the CDR3 is TGTGCCAGCGGCCCTTCTAGCAATGAGCAGTTCTTC.

This clone occurred once. The J gene is TRBJ2-6, the V gene TRBV27; perhaps TRBD1 as D (6 bases). The V end was cut by 9 bases, the J end by 1 base, with 19 bases between. CDR1 MNHEY and CDR2 SMNVEV come from the germline V gene (reference sequence). This CDR3 is 17 amino acids long. The CDR3 region is CARLYRAYGSGANVLTF. The CDR3 DNA sequence: TGTGCCAGACTATACAGGGCTTACGGATCTGGGGCCAACGTCCTGACTTTC.

In its sample, this clone is medium-sized. J is TRBJ2-3 and V is TRBV29-1; D may be TRBD1 or TRBD2 (5 bases each). The CDR3 is made up of 13 amino acids. The germline V and J ends were trimmed by 4 bases and 3 bases, with 11 bases remaining between them. CDR1 SQVTM and CDR2 ANQGSEA come from the germline V gene. CDR3 in amino acids: CSVGGGITDTQYF. CDR3 DNA sequence: TGCAGCGTTGGTGGGGGAATAACAGATACGCAGTATTTT.

The chain combines TRBV18 with TRBJ2-7; D possibly corresponds to TRBD1 (5 bases). Per the germline V gene, CDR1 is KGHSH and CDR2 is LQKENI. Between the trimmed V and J ends, which lost 2 bases and 2 bases, there was a span of 13 bases. This CDR3 spans 15 amino acids. CDR3 loop: CASSPMPDRTYEQYF. CDR3 DNA sequence: TGTGCCAGCTCACCAATGCCCGACAGAACCTACGAGCAGTACTTC. Drawing the rest from reference TRBV18 and TRBJ2-7, the complete variable domain is NAGVMQNPRHLVRRRGQEARLRCSPMKGHSHVYWYRQLPEEGLKFMVYLQKENIIDESGMPKERFSAEFPKEGPSILRIQQVVRGDSAAYFCASSPMPDRTYEQYFGPGTRLTVT.

The V call is TRBV11-2, the J call TRBJ2-7; D call uncertain. Germline V gives CDR1 SGHAT, CDR2 FQNNGV. V lost 6 bases to trimming and J lost 5 bases, with 11 bases between them. The CDR3 runs to 12 residues. CDR3 coding DNA: TGTGCCAGCAGTCCGCATAATAACGAGCAGTACTTC. This sequence encodes CASSPHNNEQYF.

The chain carries TRBV28 and TRBJ1-2; D is uncertain. V was trimmed by 6 bases and J by 2 bases, leaving 16 bases between them. Per germline, CDR1 MDHEN and CDR2 SYDVKM. CDR3 size: 15 residues. CDR3 residues: CASRLTDGRNYGYTF. Here the CDR3 DNA reads TGTGCCAGCAGGTTAACGGACGGACGGAACTATGGCTACACCTTC.

The rearrangement links TRBV18 to TRBJ2-1, with D possibly being TRBD2 (6 bases). The CDR3 runs 13 residues. The V end lost 8 bases, the J end lost 2 bases, and 10 bases lay between the germline ends. Germline CDR1 and CDR2: KGHSH and LQKENI. The CDR3 DNA follows: TGTGCCAGCACGGGAGTGGCCTACAATGAGCAGTTCTTC. Its protein is CASTGVAYNEQFF.

The chain is built from TRBV5-6 and TRBJ1-5; tentative D call: TRBD1 (5 bases). The CDR3 runs to 13 residues. Trimming took off 4 bases at V and 10 bases at J, with 15 bases between the two ends. Looked up from germline, CDR1 is SGHDT and CDR2 is YYEEEE. CDR3 amino acids: CASSRGTIEPQHF. CDR3 in DNA: TGTGCCAGCAGCCGTGGGACTATCGAACCCCAGCATTTT.

The chain has TRBV5-1 and TRBJ2-7; possibly TRBD1 or TRBD2 for D (6 bases each). The CDR3 length is 16 residues. From germline, CDR1 is SGHRS and CDR2 YFSETQ. Trimming stripped 0 bases from V and 2 bases from J, with 15 bases between. CDR3 protein: CASSLAGGQGAYEQYF. For the CDR3, the DNA is TGCGCCAGCAGCTTGGCCGGGGGCCAGGGAGCCTACGAGCAGTACTTC.

This sequence joins TRBV11-3 and TRBJ2-3; 7 bases match TRBD2. The germline V gene encodes CDR1 SGHNT and CDR2 YENEEA. With V trimmed by 5 bases and J by 0 bases, 8 bases remained unmatched. The CDR3 extends over 16 amino acids. CDR3 residues: CASSLSGVSSTDTQYF. The CDR3 region has the DNA TGTGCCAGCAGCCTCAGCGGGGTGTCAAGCACAGATACGCAGTATTTT.

The genes are TRBV7-3 and TRBJ2-2, with a possible D match to TRBD2 (5 bases). The germline V gene has CDR1 SGHTA and CDR2 FQGTGA. Between the trimmed V and J ends, which lost 4 bases and 8 bases, there was a span of 8 bases. The CDR3 runs 12 residues. The CDR3 nucleotides are TGTGCCAGCAGCTCGCCGGGGGGGGAGCTGTTTTTT. Translation gives CASSSPGGELFF. The entire variable domain, with the rest obtained from reference TRBV7-3 and TRBJ2-2, is as follows: GAGVSQTPSNKVTEKGKYVELRCDPISGHTALYWYRQSLGQGPEFLIYFQGTGAADDSGLPNDRFFAVRPEGSVSTLKIQRTERGDSAVYLCASSSPGGELFFGEGSRLTVL.

This chain joins TRBV27 and TRBJ1-2; a weak D match, TRBD1 (5 bases). Per germline, CDR1 MNHEY and CDR2 SMNVEV (reference sequence). V shed 3 bases and J shed 8 bases, with 16 bases lying between them. The CDR3 totals 14 residues. CDR3 sequence: CASSFHRRGVGYTF. The CDR3 DNA is TGTGCCAGCAGTTTTCACCGAAGGGGCGTCGGCTACACCTTC.

The chain couples TRBV12-5 to TRBJ1-1; D may be TRBD1 (6 bases). The CDR3 has 13 residues. CDR1 and CDR2 (germline): LGHNT, FRNRAP. The V end was cut by 7 bases, the J end by 3 bases, with 12 bases between. The CDR3 loop is CASDTGLYTEAFF. In DNA form, the CDR3 reads TGTGCTAGTGACACAGGGTTGTACACTGAAGCTTTCTTT. Filled out from reference TRBV12-5 and TRBJ1-1, the complete variable domain reads DARVTQTPRHKVTEMGQEVTMRCQPILGHNTVFWYRQTMMQGLELLAYFRNRAPLDDSGMPKDRFSAEMPDATLATLKIQPSEPRDSAVYFCASDTGLYTEAFFGQGTRLTVV.

The chain couples TRBV27 to TRBJ2-2, with no clear D. The germline gives CDR1 MNHEY, CDR2 SMNVEV (reference sequence). CDR3 size: 13 residues. The V gene lost 1 base and the J gene lost 6 bases, with 6 bases spanning the gap. CDR3 amino acids: CASSLLGSGELFF. CDR3 DNA: TGTGCCAGCAGTTTATTGGGGTCCGGGGAGCTGTTTTTT.

This chain uses TRBV18 with TRBJ1-1, with D possibly TRBD1 on 5 matching bases. The CDR3 runs to 15 residues. The germline V gene has CDR1 KGHSH and CDR2 LQKENI. Trimming took 2 bases from V and 3 from J, leaving 13 bases between them. The CDR3 loop reads CASSPWDGGDTEAFF. The CDR3 nucleotides are TGTGCCAGCTCACCATGGGACGGCGGGGACACTGAAGCTTTCTTT.

The CDR3 loop reads CASSLGGGPGGAQPQHF. CDR3 in DNA: TGTGCCAGCAGCCTTGGGGGAGGGCCGGGCGGGGCTCAGCCCCAGCATTTT. The chain uses TRBV7-2 and TRBJ1-5, with D perhaps TRBD1 (5 bases). V was trimmed by 5 bases and J by 6 bases, leaving 23 bases between them. This CDR3 contains 17 residues. Germline lookup yields CDR1 SGHTA and CDR2 FQGNSA.

The chain couples TRBV7-9 to TRBJ1-1, with TRBD1 identical over 8 bases. The germline V gene has CDR1 SEHNR and CDR2 FQNEAQ (reference sequence). The V segment lost 2 bases and the J segment 7 bases; nucleotides outside the gene matches: 6. CDR3 length: 14 residues. Here the CDR3 DNA reads TGTGCCAGCAGCTTACAGACAGGGGTGGATGAAGCTTTCTTT. Its translation is CASSLQTGVDEAFF.

To note about this clone: The DNA is left out, because the CDR3 cannot be placed on it with certainty; the CDR3 is given as TCRdb lists it. This chain links TRBV19 with TRBJ1-1; TRBD1 is the table's D call, not checked against the DNA. The CDR3 region is 16 residues in length, termini included. Germline assignment: CDR1 LNHDA and CDR2 SQIVND (reference sequence). The CDR3 loop is CASSFLAGIGGTEAFF.

The table lists this clone with a few counts. The CDR3 reads CASWGGAGYEQYF. The CDR3 nucleotides read TGTGCCAGCTGGGGAGGGGCCGGGTACGAGCAGTACTTC. V gene TRBV2 combines with J gene TRBJ2-7; 7 bases fit TRBD2. The V gene end was trimmed by 8 bases and the J gene end by 4 bases; junction bases not matched to a gene: 8. Germline loops: CDR1 SNHLY, CDR2 FYNNEI. The CDR3 covers 13 residues.

V usage is TRBV27 and J usage is TRBJ1-2, with D possibly being TRBD1 (6 bases). Germline CDR1 MNHEY, CDR2 SMNVEV (reference sequence). The CDR3 consists of 14 residues. V was pared by 0 bases and J by 4 bases, with 9 bases between. CDR3 amino acids: CASSLSRGTYGYTF. The CDR3 DNA sequence: TGTGCCAGCAGTTTATCGAGGGGGACCTATGGCTACACCTTC.

This chain joins TRBV6-5 and TRBJ1-5, with D hard to call. V lost 6 bases and J 5 bases, leaving 11 bases between the germline ends. The CDR3 length is 13 residues. The germline CDR1 and CDR2 sequences are MNHEY and SVGAGI. In DNA, the CDR3 is TGTGCCAGCAGACTAACATGGGATCAGCCCCAGCATTTT. Translation: CASRLTWDQPQHF.

The rearrangement uses TRBV25-1 and TRBJ1-4, with D unresolved. The germline V and J ends were trimmed by 0 bases and 8 bases, with 10 bases remaining between them. Germline lookup yields CDR1 MGHDK and CDR2 SYGVNS. CDR3 length equals 14 residues. The CDR3 nucleotides read TGTGCCAGCAGTGAATATAAGGACCCCGAAAAACTGTTTTTT. Its translation is CASSEYKDPEKLFF.

V gene TRBV13 combines with J gene TRBJ1-1; TRBD1 is a possible D gene (6 bases). CDR3 length equals 15 residues. Per germline, CDR1 PRHDT and CDR2 FYEKMQ (reference sequence). Trimming stripped 5 bases from V and 1 base from J, with 14 bases between. The CDR3 DNA reads TGTGCCAGCAGCGGCAGGGGTCGTGGGAACACTGAAGCTTTCTTT. Its translation is CASSGRGRGNTEAFF.

The rearrangement uses TRBV6-9 and TRBJ1-2, with a weak D call TRBD1 (6 bases). The CDR3 runs to 15 residues. V lost 0 bases to trimming and J lost 4 bases, with 12 bases between them. Germline CDR1 is MNHGY and CDR2 is SVAAGI. CDR3 region: CASSYSTGRIYGYTF. CDR3 nucleotide sequence: TGTGCCAGCAGTTATTCGACAGGAAGGATCTATGGCTACACCTTC.

V is TRBV5-1 and J is TRBJ2-1; 11 nucleotides align to TRBD2. In germline, CDR1 is SGHRS, CDR2 YFSETQ. V shed 7 bases, J shed 9 bases, and the junction held 6 bases outside the gene matches. The CDR3 covers 13 residues. CDR3 loop: CASHSGGAGEQFF. The CDR3 DNA follows: TGCGCCAGCCATAGCGGGGGGGCCGGTGAGCAGTTCTTC.

This rearrangement joins TRBV11-2 to TRBJ2-7, with 8 bases fitting TRBD1. The trim removed 0 bases at V and 2 bases at J, leaving 3 bases unmatched. Per germline, CDR1 SGHAT and CDR2 FQNNGV. The CDR3 consists of 15 residues. In nucleotides, the CDR3 is TGTGCCAGCAGCTTAGAAGGGACAGGTGCCTACGAGCAGTACTTC. Translated: CASSLEGTGAYEQYF. The full variable domain, rest sourced from reference TRBV11-2 and TRBJ2-7, is EAGVAQSPRYKIIEKRQSVAFWCNPISGHATLYWYQQILGQGPKLLIQFQNNGVVDDSQLPKDRFSAERLKGVDSTLKIQPAKLEDSAVYLCASSLEGTGAYEQYFGPGTRLTVT.

The CDR3 coding sequence is TGTGCCAGCAGTGATTACAGGGGAGTCAACTATGGCTACACCTTC. Amino acids: CASSDYRGVNYGYTF. This rearrangement joins TRBV25-1 to TRBJ1-2; 7 bases match TRBD1. The J segment lost 2 bases and the V segment lost 3 bases, leaving 6 bases of the junction unmatched. Germline lookup yields CDR1 MGHDK and CDR2 SYGVNS. CDR3 size: 15 residues.